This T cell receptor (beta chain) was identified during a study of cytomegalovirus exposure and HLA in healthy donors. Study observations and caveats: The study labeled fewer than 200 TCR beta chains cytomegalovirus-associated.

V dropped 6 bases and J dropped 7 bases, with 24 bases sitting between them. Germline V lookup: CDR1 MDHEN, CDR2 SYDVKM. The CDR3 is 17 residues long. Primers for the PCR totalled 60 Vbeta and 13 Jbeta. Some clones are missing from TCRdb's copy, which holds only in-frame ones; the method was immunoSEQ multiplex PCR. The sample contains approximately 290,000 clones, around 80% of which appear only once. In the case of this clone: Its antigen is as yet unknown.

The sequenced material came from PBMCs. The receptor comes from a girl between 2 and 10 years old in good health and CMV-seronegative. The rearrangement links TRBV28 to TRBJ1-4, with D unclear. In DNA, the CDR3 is TGTGCCAGCAGCCGAGATCGGTCGAGAGGATTTGGTGAAAAACTGTTTTTT. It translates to CASSRDRSRGFGEKLFF.